These T cell receptor beta chains were read from a single sample in a study of human T cells and chemical hapten exposure. TCRdb called the RACE reads again in MiXCR, with one record for every CDR3 protein. The profile shows more than 55,000 distinct CDR3 sequences, 7.5% to 10% of them singletons. Here the sequenced sample was whole blood, taken in connection with sensitization to the hapten diphenylcyclopropenone (DPC). The receptors here all came from a woman in her thirties or forties with alopecia areata. Some clones in this sample may be carry-over from other donors' samples. Each CDR3 is given with its conserved first and last residue. The D gene is left open where the match is weak. Rows give clone size only sometimes, using once, few, many, or a class for an expanded clone.

TRBV29-1	TRBJ1-2	TRBD1	NA	CSAKTGVDYGYTF	TGCAGCGCTAAGACAGGGGTGGACTATGGCTACACCTTC
TRBV6-2/TRBV6-3	TRBJ2-3	NA	many	CASSYVDIRDTQYF	TGTGCCAGCAGTTACGTCGACATTAGGGATACGCAGTATTTT
TRBV20-1	TRBJ2-1	TRBD1	many	CSAPRGSEQFF	TGCAGTGCCCCCAGGGGGAGTGAGCAGTTCTTC
TRBV20-1	TRBJ1-5	NA	NA	CSARGPPSNQPQHF	TGCAGTGCTAGGGGGCCCCCCAGCAATCAGCCCCAGCATTTT
TRBV4-1	TRBJ2-7	NA	many	CASSQPTGGGPYEQYF	TGCGCCAGCAGCCAACCGACGGGGGGCGGCCCCTACGAGCAGTACTTC
TRBV27	TRBJ1-3	TRBD1	few	CASSLAGTGSYTIYF	TGTGCCAGCAGTTTAGCCGGGACAGGGAGTTACACCATATATTTT
TRBV3-1	TRBJ2-1	TRBD2	many	CASTRGGNEQFF	TGTGCCAGCACACGGGGGGGCAATGAGCAGTTCTTC
TRBV20-1	TRBJ2-2	NA	many	CSAGSPGAGNTGELFF	TGCAGTGCTGGATCGCCCGGGGCAGGGAACACCGGGGAGCTGTTTTTT
TRBV5-1	TRBJ2-2	TRBD1	many	CASSWDRAPGELFF	TGCGCCAGCAGCTGGGACAGGGCTCCCGGGGAGCTGTTTTTT
TRBV6-2/TRBV6-3	TRBJ1-2	TRBD1	many	CASSYPGQGGGYTF	TGTGCCAGCAGTTACCCTGGACAGGGGGGCGGCTACACCTTC
TRBV29-1	TRBJ1-3	NA	NA	CSVEVPSAGNTIYF	TGCAGCGTTGAAGTCCCCTCTGCTGGAAACACCATATATTTT
TRBV5-6	TRBJ2-7	TRBD1	few	CASSLETWTGGQYF	TGTGCCAGCAGCTTGGAGACGTGGACAGGGGGACAGTACTTC
TRBV5-5	TRBJ1-2	TRBD1	many	CASSQGTVSYGYTF	TGTGCCAGCAGCCAGGGGACAGTTTCCTATGGCTACACCTTC
TRBV10-3	TRBJ2-3	NA	NA	CAISGEGANTEGDTQYF	TGTGCCATCAGTGGCGAAGGGGCCAACACCGAAGGAGATACGCAGTATTTT
TRBV12-3/TRBV12-4	TRBJ2-5	TRBD1	many	CASSFRQGETQYF	TGTGCCAGCAGTTTTAGACAGGGCGAGACCCAGTACTTC
TRBV7-2	TRBJ2-3	NA	many	CASSLVADTQYF	TGTGCCAGCAGCTTAGTAGCAGATACGCAGTATTTT
TRBV7-9	TRBJ2-7	TRBD1	NA	CASSLGQGINEQYF	TGTGCCAGCAGCTTGGGACAGGGGATCAACGAGCAGTACTTC
TRBV6-2/TRBV6-3	TRBJ2-2	TRBD1	many	CASTGTGAGELFF	TGTGCCAGCACCGGGACAGGGGCCGGGGAGCTGTTTTTT
TRBV23-1	TRBJ1-1	NA	few	CASVTRLGGFF	TGCGCCAGCGTAACGAGGCTCGGGGGTTTCTTT
TRBV12-3/TRBV12-4	TRBJ1-5	NA	many	CASSPELANQPQHF	TGTGCCAGCAGCCCCGAGTTAGCCAATCAGCCCCAGCATTTT
TRBV29-1	TRBJ1-3	NA	NA	CSGVGTGNTIYF	TGCAGCGGAGTAGGGACAGGAAACACCATATATTTT
TRBV7-2	TRBJ2-7	TRBD1	NA	CASSLRDSGYEQYF	TGTGCCAGCAGCTTACGGGACAGTGGCTACGAGCAGTACTTC
TRBV12-3/TRBV12-4	TRBJ1-3	NA	many	CASSLGQLLSGNTIYF	TGTGCCAGCAGTTTAGGACAGCTCCTCTCTGGAAACACCATATATTTT
TRBV5-8	TRBJ2-6	NA	NA	CASSPGNGANVLTF	TGTGCCAGCAGCCCAGGGAACGGGGCCAACGTCCTGACTTTC
TRBV5-5	TRBJ2-7	NA	many	CASSLAGDIWGTYEQYF	TGTGCCAGCAGCCTAGCAGGGGACATTTGGGGGACCTACGAGCAGTACTTC
TRBV10-1	TRBJ1-5	NA	few	CASSESVGGEDNQPQHF	TGCGCCAGCAGTGAGTCCGTGGGGGGGGAAGACAATCAGCCCCAGCATTTT
TRBV7-9	TRBJ1-2	TRBD1	many	CASSFGQGYGYTF	TGTGCCAGCAGCTTCGGACAGGGGTATGGCTACACCTTC